A selection of T cell receptor beta chains follows, all from one sample in a study of vaccination and CD4 T cells after COVID-19. These receptors are not linked to any known antigen. TCRdb itself ran the PCR reads through MiXCR, one entry per CDR3 protein. The data hold about 12,000 distinct CDR3 sequences, with roughly 60% observed a single time. The sample comprised CD4+ T cells from blood, cultured in vitro. The receptors shown here come from a human donor who had recovered from COVID-19. CDR3s include the opening cysteine and the closing phenylalanine or tryptophan. The D gene is left open where the match is weak. The listing skips clone size in some rows; elsewhere it reads once, few, many or a size class.

clone_size	d_call	v_call	j_call	cdr3_aa	cdr3_nt
NA	TRBD2	TRBV7-2	TRBJ2-1	CASSLAGVAGVSYNEQFF	TGTGCCAGCAGCTTAGCAGGGGTAGCGGGAGTCTCCTACAATGAGCAGTTCTTC
NA	NA	TRBV30	TRBJ1-2	CAWSVSSYGYTF	TGTGCCTGGAGTGTATCCAGCTATGGCTACACCTTC
NA	NA	TRBV4-2	TRBJ2-7	CASSHSRDRTYEQYF	TGTGCCAGCAGCCACTCAAGGGACCGTACCTACGAGCAGTACTTC
NA	NA	TRBV7-8	TRBJ2-3	CASSLAGPDTQYF	TGTGCCAGCAGCTTAGCGGGCCCAGATACGCAGTATTTT
NA	TRBD2	TRBV20-1	TRBJ2-1	CSAFGRAYNEQFF	TGCAGTGCTTTCGGGAGGGCCTACAATGAGCAGTTCTTC
NA	TRBD2	TRBV28	TRBJ2-5	CASSLTSGRSETQYF	TGTGCCAGCAGTTTGACTAGCGGGAGATCGGAGACCCAGTACTTC
NA	NA	TRBV6-5	TRBJ1-1	CASSYRRGARGEAFF	TGTGCCAGCAGTTACCGCCGCGGGGCGCGGGGGGAAGCTTTCTTT
NA	NA	TRBV12-3/TRBV12-4	TRBJ1-5	CASSYAQDSQLSNQPQHF	TGTGCCAGCAGTTACGCCCAGGACAGCCAACTTAGCAATCAGCCCCAGCATTTT
NA	NA	TRBV28	TRBJ2-2	CATRDTNTGELFF	TGTGCCACCCGGGACACCAACACCGGGGAGCTGTTTTTT
NA	NA	TRBV27	TRBJ1-5	CASLPVGNSNQPQHF	TGTGCCAGCCTTCCGGTAGGGAATAGCAATCAGCCCCAGCATTTT
NA	NA	TRBV7-8	TRBJ2-2	CASSLAGTENTGELFF	TGTGCCAGCAGCTTAGCGGGGACGGAGAACACCGGGGAGCTGTTTTTT
NA	TRBD2	TRBV7-6	TRBJ2-7	CASSSGLAGEYEQYF	TGTGCCAGCAGCTCGGGACTAGCGGGAGAGTACGAGCAGTACTTC
NA	NA	TRBV6-1	TRBJ2-3	CASSDWTAADTQYF	TGTGCCAGCAGTGATTGGACCGCGGCAGATACGCAGTATTTT
NA	NA	TRBV6-5	TRBJ2-5	CASSYESVQETQYF	TGTGCCAGCAGTTACGAGAGCGTCCAAGAGACCCAGTACTTC
few	NA	TRBV7-9	TRBJ2-5	CASSLAGKETQYF	TGTGCCAGCAGCTTAGCTGGGAAAGAGACCCAGTACTTC
few	NA	TRBV19	TRBJ2-5	CASSIVPGDRETQYF	TGTGCCAGTAGTATAGTACCCGGGGATAGGGAGACCCAGTACTTC
NA	TRBD1	TRBV6-5	TRBJ2-7	CASSYRGQGAAYEQYF	TGTGCCAGCAGTTACCGCGGACAGGGGGCCGCCTACGAGCAGTACTTC
few	TRBD2	TRBV20-1	TRBJ2-1	CSASIGTSSYNEQFF	TGCAGTGCTAGTATTGGGACTAGCTCCTACAATGAGCAGTTCTTC
NA	NA	TRBV7-2	TRBJ1-4	CASSQDGRPNEKLFF	TGTGCCAGCAGCCAGGACGGCAGGCCAAATGAAAAACTGTTTTTT
NA	NA	TRBV28	TRBJ1-5	CASREGGQGQHF	TGTGCCAGCAGGGAGGGGGGGCAGGGCCAGCATTTT
NA	NA	TRBV6-1	TRBJ2-7	CASSEVGTWSVWFSYEQYF	TGTGCCAGCAGTGAAGTCGGGACATGGTCCGTATGGTTCTCCTACGAGCAGTACTTC
few	TRBD1	TRBV6-1	TRBJ1-5	CASSHRQGEGNQPQHF	TGTGCCAGCTCACACAGACAGGGCGAGGGCAATCAGCCCCAGCATTTT
NA	NA	TRBV6-2/TRBV6-3	TRBJ2-1	CASSLGSNEQFF	TGTGCCAGCAGTCTAGGGAGCAATGAGCAGTTCTTC
few	NA	TRBV7-8	TRBJ1-2	CASSREGFNGYTF	TGTGCCAGCAGCCGCGAAGGGTTTAATGGCTACACCTTC
once	NA	TRBV6-1	TRBJ1-6	CASSEVGSNSPLHF	TGTGCCAGCAGTGAAGTCGGGAGTAATTCACCCCTCCACTTT
NA	TRBD2	TRBV6-2/TRBV6-3	TRBJ2-2	CASSSSLIGRRGGELFF	TGTGCCAGCAGTTCTTCCCTTATCGGGAGGAGGGGCGGGGAGCTGTTTTTT
NA	NA	TRBV5-1	TRBJ1-5	CASSPGGGPGYQPQHF	TGCGCCAGCAGCCCCGGAGGGGGACCGGGCTATCAGCCCCAGCATTTT
NA	NA	TRBV7-2	TRBJ2-1	CASSLVPGPKRNEQFF	TGTGCCAGCAGCTTAGTTCCGGGACCGAAAAGGAATGAGCAGTTCTTC
NA	NA	TRBV5-1	TRBJ2-5	CASSLLYSRPGETQYF	TGCGCCAGCAGCTTGCTATATTCCCGCCCTGGAGAGACCCAGTACTTC
few	NA	TRBV27	TRBJ2-3	CASATSSTDTQYF	TGTGCCAGCGCGACTAGTTCCACAGATACGCAGTATTTT
NA	NA	TRBV2	TRBJ1-2	CASSYDLSYTF	TGTGCCAGCAGTTACGATTTGAGCTACACCTTC
NA	TRBD1	TRBV6-1	TRBJ1-5	CASSGTDNQPQHF	TGTGCCAGCAGCGGGACAGACAATCAGCCCCAGCATTTT
few	NA	TRBV7-2	TRBJ1-1	CASSLASQQAFF	TGTGCCAGCAGCTTAGCCAGCCAGCAAGCTTTCTTT
NA	TRBD2	TRBV6-2/TRBV6-3	TRBJ2-2	CASRDGLAVTGELFF	TGTGCCAGCAGAGATGGACTAGCAGTGACCGGGGAGCTGTTTTTT
NA	TRBD2	TRBV2	TRBJ2-2	CASRSRGGRTGELFF	TGTGCCAGCAGGTCCCGGGGAGGGCGGACCGGGGAGCTGTTTTTT
NA	NA	TRBV27	TRBJ1-1	CASSLRPQGIAEAFF	TGTGCCAGCAGTTTGAGGCCCCAGGGGATCGCTGAAGCTTTCTTT
few	TRBD2	TRBV28	TRBJ2-5	CATYSNGEGRGETQYF	TGTGCCACCTACTCAAATGGGGAGGGCCGCGGAGAGACCCAGTACTTC
few	NA	TRBV24-1	TRBJ2-7	CATSDPGVKEQYF	TGTGCCACCAGTGATCCCGGGGTTAAGGAGCAGTACTTC
NA	NA	TRBV28	TRBJ2-4	CASSLSENIQYF	TGTGCCAGCAGTTTATCAGAAAACATTCAGTACTTC
NA	NA	TRBV28	TRBJ1-1	CASILSRGDTEAFF	TGTGCCAGCATACTAAGTAGGGGCGACACTGAAGCTTTCTTT
NA	TRBD1	TRBV11-2	TRBJ1-2	CASSLNRQGWDF	TGTGCCAGCAGCTTAAACAGACAGGGATGGGACTTC
NA	NA	TRBV20-1	TRBJ1-5	CSARDLQGENRPQHF	TGCAGTGCTAGAGATTTACAGGGCGAGAATCGGCCCCAGCATTTT
NA	TRBD1	TRBV15	TRBJ2-6	CATRDRAGAGANVLTF	TGTGCCACCAGGGACAGGGCGGGCGCGGGGGCCAACGTCCTGACTTTC
few	NA	TRBV6-1	TRBJ1-6	CASSETVNNSPLHF	TGTGCCAGCAGTGAAACGGTGAATAATTCACCCCTCCACTTT
NA	TRBD2	TRBV20-1	TRBJ2-7	CSAREIRRGLSYEQYF	TGCAGTGCTAGAGAGATCCGGCGGGGACTATCCTACGAGCAGTACTTC
NA	TRBD1	TRBV2	TRBJ1-1	CASSRQGTDTEAFF	TGTGCCAGCAGCCGACAGGGTACAGACACTGAAGCTTTCTTT
NA	NA	TRBV7-8	TRBJ1-5	CASSPLTLDQPQHF	TGTGCCAGCAGCCCCTTAACTTTGGATCAGCCCCAGCATTTT
once	TRBD1	TRBV28	TRBJ1-1	CASSLLYRGNTEAFF	TGTGCCAGCAGTTTACTATACAGGGGGAACACTGAAGCTTTCTTT
NA	NA	TRBV7-9	TRBJ2-3	CASSLGTHVGRRPDTQYF	TGTGCCAGCAGCCTGGGAACGCACGTCGGGCGAAGGCCAGATACGCAGTATTTT